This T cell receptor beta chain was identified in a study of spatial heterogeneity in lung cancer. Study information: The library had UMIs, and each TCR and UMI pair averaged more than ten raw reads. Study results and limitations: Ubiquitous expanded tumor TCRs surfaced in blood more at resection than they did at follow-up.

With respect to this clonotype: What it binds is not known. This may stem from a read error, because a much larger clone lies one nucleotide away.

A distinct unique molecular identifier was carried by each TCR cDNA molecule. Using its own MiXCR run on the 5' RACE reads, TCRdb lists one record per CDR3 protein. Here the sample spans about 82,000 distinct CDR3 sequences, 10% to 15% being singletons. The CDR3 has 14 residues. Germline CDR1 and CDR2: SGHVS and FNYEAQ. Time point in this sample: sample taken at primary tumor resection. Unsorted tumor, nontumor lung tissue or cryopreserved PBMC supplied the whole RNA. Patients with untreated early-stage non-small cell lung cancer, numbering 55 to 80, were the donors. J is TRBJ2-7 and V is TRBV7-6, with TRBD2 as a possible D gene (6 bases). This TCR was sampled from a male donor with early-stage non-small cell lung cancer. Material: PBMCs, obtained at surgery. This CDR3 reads CAGSFGGALNEQYF. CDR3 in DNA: TGTGCCGGCAGCTTTGGAGGGGCTCTGAACGAGCAGTACTTC.